This T cell receptor (beta chain) is drawn from a study of T cells in localized non-small cell lung cancer. Trimming pared 4 bases from V and 4 bases from J, leaving 11 bases between. The CDR3 sequence is 13 residues long. From germline, CDR1 is SNHLY and CDR2 FYNNEI. The protocol was immunoSEQ multiplex PCR, while the TCRdb copy is restricted to in-frame clones and leaves out a portion. Among just under 30,000 clones, approximately 90% were seen once, and the ten largest hold under 13%. The material was peripheral blood, obtained before any cancer treatment. This sequence was found in a woman aged 35 to 70 with stage I lung adenocarcinoma. The chain has TRBV2 and TRBJ2-7; D might be TRBD1 (6 bases). For the CDR3, the DNA is TGTGCCAGCAGTGTCGGCAGGGGTTACGAGCAGTACTTC. This translates into CASSVGRGYEQYF.